The 2 T cell receptor beta chains below were found in one sample sequenced in a study of CD8 T cells in Susac syndrome. The authors reverse transcribed roughly 0.5 to 1 ug RNA with random hexamers. TCRdb re-called the immunoSEQ multiplex PCR reads with MiXCR, one entry per CDR3 protein. The sample holds roughly 190,000 distinct CDR3 sequences, roughly 92% seen once. Sequenced sample: CD4+ T cells from PBMCs. These receptors all stem from a human donor in good health.

The chain uses TRBV18 and TRBJ1-2; D not resolved. This CDR3 spans 13 amino acids. The germline gives CDR1 KGHSH, CDR2 LQKENI. V lost 5 bases to trimming and J lost 12 bases, with 19 bases between them. The CDR3 coding sequence is TGTGCCAGCTCAGGAACCGGGCCGACGGTTCACACCTTC. This gives the protein CASSGTGPTVHTF.

The chain employs TRBV5-1 and TRBJ1-2; TRBD1 matches at 7 bases. Unmatched junction bases numbered 14, after V lost 7 bases and J lost 2 bases. CDR3 length equals 16 residues. CDR1 SGHRS and CDR2 YFSETQ come from the germline V gene. CDR3 DNA: TGCGCCAGCGCTACAAAGGGAGGGGGCGCGAACTATGGCTACACCTTC. It yields the protein CASATKGGGANYGYTF. The full variable domain, in which reference TRBV5-1 and TRBJ1-2 provide the parts outside the CDR3, is KAGVTQTPRYLIKTRGQQVTLSCSPISGHRSVSWYQQTPGQGLQFLFEYFSETQRNKGNFPGRFSGRQFSNSRSEMNVSTLELGDSALYLCASATKGGGANYGYTFGSGTRLTVV.